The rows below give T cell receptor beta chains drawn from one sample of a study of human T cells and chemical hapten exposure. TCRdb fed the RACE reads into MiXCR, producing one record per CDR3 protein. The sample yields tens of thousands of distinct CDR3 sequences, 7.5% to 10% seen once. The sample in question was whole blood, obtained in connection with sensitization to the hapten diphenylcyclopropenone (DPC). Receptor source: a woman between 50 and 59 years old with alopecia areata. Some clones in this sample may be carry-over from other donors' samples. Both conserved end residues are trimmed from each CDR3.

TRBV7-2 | ASSLEMGNQPQH
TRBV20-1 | SARLRGGGSSYNEQF
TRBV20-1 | SAPWQGASDTQY
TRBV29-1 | SVELRNYT
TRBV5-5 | ASSLLTGTGFYEQY
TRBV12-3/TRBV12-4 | ASSLGIPGTENRRSPLH
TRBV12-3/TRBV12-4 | ASSLTVGETQY
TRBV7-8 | ASSLDMPSREQY
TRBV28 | ASTLGYTEAF
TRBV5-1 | ASSPRPTKDNEQF
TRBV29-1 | SAGRNQETQY
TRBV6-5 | ASSYLTGGPHNEQF
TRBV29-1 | SALLLLDTEAF
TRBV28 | ASSFSPRKDDEKLF
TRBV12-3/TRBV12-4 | ASTWDRGQDTQY
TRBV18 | ASSQGSPTIGQPQH
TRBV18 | ASSPAGQGYEQY
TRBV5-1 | ASSDSGGSTDTQY
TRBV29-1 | SARTGTSEQY
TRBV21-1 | ASSKGPNNEQF
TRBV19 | ASSILGGQPQH
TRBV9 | ASSVSSGNNQPQH
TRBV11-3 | ASSHGLAGGDTDTQY
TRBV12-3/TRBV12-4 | ASSSTGGATSGYT
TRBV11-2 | ASSSPGGNSPLH
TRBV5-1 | ASSKRTGENQPQH
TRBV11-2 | ASSSRRSQETQY
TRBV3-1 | ASSPTPREFEKLF
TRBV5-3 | ARSLLSIQPQH
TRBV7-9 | ASLVLGKDTQY
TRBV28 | ASSLQVETQY
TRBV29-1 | SVEPNYGYT
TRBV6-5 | ASRPESSNSPLH
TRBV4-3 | ASSQDSAGTGELF
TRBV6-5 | ASSSPTGDTIY
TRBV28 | ATRAPYDGGGYGYT
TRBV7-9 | ASSPSPRASEQY
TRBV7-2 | ASSFRGSAYNEQF
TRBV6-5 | ASSYGQGSYEQY
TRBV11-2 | ASRKRDLGEAF
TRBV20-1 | SARDPARAGNTIY
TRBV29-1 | SVKKFEHTEAF